The present entry profiles one TCR beta chain with its context. The antigen this receptor binds is unknown. Within one base of it there is no much larger clone, and no base qualities were kept. TCRbeta CDR3 regions were amplified from genomic DNA by means of the immunoSEQ Assay, a bias-controlled multiplex PCR. As for the authors' bioinformatics: The number of nucleated cells in each sample was estimated from the amplification of reference gene primers within the assay. To quantify the absolute abundance of each unique TCRbeta CDR3 rearrangement, sequence reads were collapsed and filtered. For each sample, productive Simpson clonality was calculated by taking the square root of Simpson's diversity index across productive rearrangements. In TCRdb, the immuneACCESS table is reduced to in-frame sequences with V and J assigned. These tables do not hold every clone; where another copy was compared, an unresolved V gene accounts for under half, and the others remain unexplained. Clone size and V and J calls were adopted from that table, with D and trimming inferred from the DNA. The sample contains about 52,000 clones, 89% of them found a single time. The top ten clones comprise around 5.1% of the sample.

Whole blood was collected in K2EDTA tubes by collaborating institutions according to the institutions' own protocols. For TCRbeta analysis, collaborators shipped samples in one of three forms: frozen whole blood, isolated PBMCs, or DNA extracted from either of those sample types. This record comes from a study of blood T cell repertoires in COVID-19 (dated by TCRdb to about 2020). For the wider study: The collaborator samples originated in the United States, Italy and Spain and spanned the acute and convalescent phases of COVID-19. The prospective study material was composed of cDNA or gDNA derived from T cells, B-cell-depleted T cells, or PBMCs. The dataset comprised deeply sampled blood TCRbeta repertoires from subjects exposed to, actively infected with, or recovered from COVID-19. The repertoires were made available in a free public database intended to serve as a resource for research on the immune response to SARS-CoV-2. Samples were obtained from the ongoing ImmuneRACE study (first 160 participants) and from about 1,300 subjects provided by 6 global collaborators. Nearly every sample came with metadata listing a de-identified subject ID, COVID-19 status, age in years and sex. Where HLA class I and class II types were available, the types were taken from metadata supplied by the sample provider, not from assay-based typing.

Its CDR3 holds 16 amino acids, cysteine through phenylalanine. CDR3 DNA is the only sequence kept; it has 48 bases, read in frame from the first base. V is shortened by 7 bases, J by 4 bases, and the region joining them spans 19 bases. Looking up the germline V gene (reference sequence) yields CDR1 LNHNV and CDR2 YYDKDF. Beyond this particular receptor, the publication reports: The amount of clinical and demographic metadata varied by source and participant and was provided uncurated.

Sequencing input: peripheral blood. This chain joins TRBV15 to TRBJ2-2, and TRBD1 may be the D gene, going by 6 matching bases. The receptor was derived from a man between 60 and 75 years old with active COVID-19. The encoded CDR3 is CATNPGVFGATGELFF. The nucleotide sequence reads as follows: TGTGCCACCAACCCAGGGGTTTTCGGGGCCACCGGGGAGCTGTTTTTT.